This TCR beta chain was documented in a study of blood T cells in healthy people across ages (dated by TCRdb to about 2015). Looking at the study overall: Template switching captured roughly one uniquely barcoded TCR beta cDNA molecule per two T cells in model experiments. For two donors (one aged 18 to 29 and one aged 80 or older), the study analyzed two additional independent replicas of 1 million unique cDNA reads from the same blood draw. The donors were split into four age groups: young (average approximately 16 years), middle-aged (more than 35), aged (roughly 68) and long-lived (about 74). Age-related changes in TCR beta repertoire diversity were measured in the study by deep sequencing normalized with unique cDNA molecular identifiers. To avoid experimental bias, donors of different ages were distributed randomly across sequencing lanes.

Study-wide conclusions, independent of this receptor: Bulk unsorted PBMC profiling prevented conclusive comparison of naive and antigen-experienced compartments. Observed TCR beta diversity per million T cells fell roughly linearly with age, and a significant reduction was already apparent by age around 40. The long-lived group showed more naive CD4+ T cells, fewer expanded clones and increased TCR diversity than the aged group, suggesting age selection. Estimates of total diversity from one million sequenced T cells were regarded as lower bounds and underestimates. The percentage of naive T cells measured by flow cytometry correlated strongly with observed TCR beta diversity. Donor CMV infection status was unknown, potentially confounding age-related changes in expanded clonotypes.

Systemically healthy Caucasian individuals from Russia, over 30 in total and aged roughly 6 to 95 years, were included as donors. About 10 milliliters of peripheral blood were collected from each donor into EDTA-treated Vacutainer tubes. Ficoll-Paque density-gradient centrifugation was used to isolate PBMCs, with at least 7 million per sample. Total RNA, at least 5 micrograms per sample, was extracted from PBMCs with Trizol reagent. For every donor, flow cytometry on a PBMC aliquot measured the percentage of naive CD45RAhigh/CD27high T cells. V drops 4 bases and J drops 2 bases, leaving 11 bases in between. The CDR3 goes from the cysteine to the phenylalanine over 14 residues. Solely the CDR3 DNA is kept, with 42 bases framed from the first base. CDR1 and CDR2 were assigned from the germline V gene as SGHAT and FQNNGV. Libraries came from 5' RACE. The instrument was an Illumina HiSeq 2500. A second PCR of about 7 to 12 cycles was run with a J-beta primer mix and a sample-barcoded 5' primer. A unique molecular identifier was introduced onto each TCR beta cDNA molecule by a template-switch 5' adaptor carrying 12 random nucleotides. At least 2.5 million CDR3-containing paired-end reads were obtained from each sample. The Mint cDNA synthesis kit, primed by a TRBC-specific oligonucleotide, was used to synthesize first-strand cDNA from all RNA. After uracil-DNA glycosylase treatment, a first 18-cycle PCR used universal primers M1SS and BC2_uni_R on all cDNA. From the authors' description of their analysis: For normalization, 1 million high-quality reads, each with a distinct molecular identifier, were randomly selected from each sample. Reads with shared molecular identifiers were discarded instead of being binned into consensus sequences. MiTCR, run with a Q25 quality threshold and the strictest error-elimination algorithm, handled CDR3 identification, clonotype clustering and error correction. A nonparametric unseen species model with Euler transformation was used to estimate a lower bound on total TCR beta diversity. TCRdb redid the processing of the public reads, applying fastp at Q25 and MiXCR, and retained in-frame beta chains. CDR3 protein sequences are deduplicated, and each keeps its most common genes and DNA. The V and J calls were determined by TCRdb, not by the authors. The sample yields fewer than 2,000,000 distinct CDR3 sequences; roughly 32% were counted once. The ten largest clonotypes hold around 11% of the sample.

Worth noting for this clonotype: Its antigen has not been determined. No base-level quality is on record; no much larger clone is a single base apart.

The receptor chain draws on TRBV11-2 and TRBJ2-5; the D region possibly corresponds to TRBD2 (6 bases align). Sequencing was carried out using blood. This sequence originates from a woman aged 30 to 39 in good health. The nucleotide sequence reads TGTGCCAGCAGCTCGGACTACGAACAAGAGACCCAGTACTTC. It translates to CASSSDYEQETQYF.